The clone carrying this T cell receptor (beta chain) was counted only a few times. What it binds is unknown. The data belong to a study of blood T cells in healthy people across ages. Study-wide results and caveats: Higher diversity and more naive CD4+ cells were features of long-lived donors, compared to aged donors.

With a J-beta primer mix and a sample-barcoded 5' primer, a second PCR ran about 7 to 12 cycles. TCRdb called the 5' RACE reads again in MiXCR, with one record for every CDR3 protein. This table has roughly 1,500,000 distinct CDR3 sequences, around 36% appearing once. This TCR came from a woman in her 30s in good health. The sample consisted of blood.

The CDR3 loop reads CASSSTLASVSYEQYF. CDR3 in DNA: TGTGCCAGCAGCTCCACACTAGCGTCGGTCTCCTACGAGCAGTACTTC. The rearrangement links TRBV7-6 to TRBJ2-7; 7 bases fit TRBD2. With V trimmed by 4 bases and J by 0 bases, 9 bases remained unmatched. CDR1 and CDR2 (germline): SGHVS, FNYEAQ. This CDR3 is 16 amino acids long.